The 27 T cell receptor beta chains given below trace back to one sample, sequenced in a study of cytomegalovirus exposure and HLA in healthy donors (dated by TCRdb to about 2017). The library was made by the immunoSEQ multiplex PCR assay. The multiplex PCR relied on a mix of 60 forward primers for TCR Vbeta segments and 13 reverse primers for TCR Jbeta segments. TCRdb limited this immuneACCESS table to in-frame rearrangements with V and J called. A share of clones is missing; checked studies link under half to unresolved V genes, and the rest is unexplained. This sample is represented by some 170,000 clones; roughly 79% of them were singletons. The ten largest clones take up 5% to 7% of the sample. The sample taken for sequencing was PBMCs. The receptors come from a man aged 40-55 years in good health and CMV-seropositive.

The CDR3 spells CASSFRGLGNTIYF. The CDR3, as DNA: TGTGCCAGCAGTTTCAGGGGGCTTGGAAACACCATATATTTT. The chain recombines TRBV6-1 with TRBJ1-3; 8 bases match TRBD1. This CDR3 has 14 amino acids. Germline CDR1 reads MNHNS; CDR2 reads SASEGT. Trimming at V came to 5 bases and at J to 3 bases, leaving 3 bases not matched to a gene.

This sequence joins TRBV25-1 and TRBJ1-2; D perhaps matches TRBD1 (5 bases). CDR3 size: 12 residues. V shed 7 bases and J shed 7 bases, with 13 bases lying between them. CDR1 and CDR2 (germline): MGHDK, SYGVNS. The CDR3 loop reads CASMGGFVGYTF. Written as DNA, the CDR3 is TGTGCCAGCATGGGGGGATTTGTTGGCTACACCTTC.

In this sample, this clone turned up once. This sequence joins TRBV6-5 and TRBJ2-2; 8 bases line up with TRBD1. The CDR3 length is 15 residues. The germline gives CDR1 MNHEY, CDR2 SVGAGI. The V gene end was trimmed by 8 bases and the J gene end by 1 base; junction bases not matched to a gene: 6. This CDR3 reads CASCRDRRNTGELFF. As DNA, the CDR3 is TGTGCCAGCTGCCGGGACAGGAGGAACACCGGGGAGCTGTTTTTT.

V is TRBV10-3 and J is TRBJ1-5; possibly TRBD1 for D (5 bases). Germline V gene sequence: CDR1 ENHRY, CDR2 SYGVKD. Trimming shortened V by 2 bases and J by 2 bases, and 10 bases separated the two germline ends. The CDR3 loop spans 15 amino acids. CDR3 residues: CAISERGDGNQPQHF. In DNA, the CDR3 is TGTGCCATCAGTGAGCGGGGGGATGGCAATCAGCCCCAGCATTTT.

The chain employs TRBV11-2 and TRBJ2-1; D perhaps matches TRBD1 (6 bases). Germline V CDR1 and CDR2: SGHAT, FQNNGV. This CDR3 is 17 amino acids long. V was shortened by 0 bases and J by 2 bases, with 14 bases between the two germline ends. The CDR3 DNA reads TGTGCCAGCAGCTTAGATGATGAGACAGGAACCTACAATGAGCAGTTCTTC. Translated, it gives CASSLDDETGTYNEQFF.

In this sample, this clone turned up a few times. The rearrangement links TRBV5-5 to TRBJ1-1; TRBD1 matches at 7 bases. Germline assignment: CDR1 SGHKS and CDR2 YYEKEE (reference sequence). Unmatched junction bases numbered 0, after V lost 2 bases and J lost 5 bases. The CDR3 is 12 residues long. CDR3 region: CASSFRGTEAFF. The CDR3 DNA sequence: TGTGCCAGCAGCTTCAGGGGGACTGAAGCTTTCTTT.

Details on this clone: One end of the junction does not line up with germline, which may come from a read error. The chain uses TRBV2 and TRBJ1-5; 10 nucleotides agree with TRBD1. The CDR3 covers 14 residues. CDR1 is SNHLY, CDR2 FYNNEI, per germline. The CDR3 DNA follows: TGTGCCAGCAGCGAAGACAGGGGGCTTCAGCCCCAGCATTTT. Translated, it gives CASSEDRGLQPQHF.

The genes are TRBV9 and TRBJ2-3; D unresolved. Trimming removed 0 bases from V and 4 bases from J, with 18 bases in between. Germline CDR1 reads SGDLS; CDR2 reads YYNGEE. The CDR3 length is 17 residues. The CDR3 loop is CASSVGRSPTNPDTQYF. The CDR3 DNA follows: TGTGCCAGCAGCGTAGGTCGTTCACCCACTAACCCAGATACGCAGTATTTT.

J is TRBJ2-7 and V is TRBV5-1, with 9 bases matching TRBD1. CDR3 size: 16 residues. V gave up 2 bases and J gave up 3 bases; unmatched junction bases: 9. In germline, CDR1 is SGHRS, CDR2 YFSETQ. The CDR3 loop is CASSLGGQGTIYEQYF. The CDR3 region has the DNA TGCGCCAGCAGCTTAGGTGGACAGGGGACCATCTACGAGCAGTACTTC.

This chain links TRBV11-3 with TRBJ2-5, with D unresolved. With 1 base removed from V and 7 bases from J, the gap between germline ends came to 13 bases. Germline V gives CDR1 SGHNT, CDR2 YENEEA. The CDR3 contains 14 residues. CDR3 protein: CASSLVTEMGTQYF. CDR3 in DNA: TGTGCCAGCAGCTTAGTAACGGAGATGGGGACCCAGTACTTC. The full variable domain, completed using reference TRBV11-3 and TRBJ2-5, is EAGVVQSPRYKIIEKKQPVAFWCNPISGHNTLYWYLQNLGQGPELLIRYENEEAVDDSQLPKDRFSAERLKGVDSTLKIQPAELGDSAVYLCASSLVTEMGTQYFGPGTRLLVL.

This chain connects TRBV7-2 to TRBJ1-4; 10 positions agree with TRBD1. Germline CDR1 is SGHTA and CDR2 is FQGNSA. Trimming removed 5 bases from V and 8 bases from J; junction bases left unmatched: 8. The CDR3 consists of 15 residues. The CDR3 DNA reads as TGTGCCAGCAGCATTACGGGACAGGGGAGGGAAAAACTGTTTTTT. Residues: CASSITGQGREKLFF.

The rearrangement joins TRBV10-3 to TRBJ2-1; 12 nucleotides agree with TRBD2. The CDR3 consists of 17 residues. The ends lost 0 bases at V and 5 bases at J; junction bases unmatched: 5. Germline CDR1 and CDR2: ENHRY and SYGVKD. CDR3 nucleotide sequence: TGTGCCATCAGTGAGTCGGGGGGACTAGCGGGCAACAATGAGCAGTTCTTC. Translating it yields CAISESGGLAGNNEQFF.

This clone came up a few times. This chain connects TRBV6-1 to TRBJ1-5; 8 nucleotides align to TRBD1. V trimming: 7 bases; J trimming: 9 bases; junction bases outside the gene matches: 11. Per the germline V gene, CDR1 is MNHNS and CDR2 is SASEGT. This CDR3 contains 14 residues. CDR3 nucleotides: TGTGCCAGCACCCAAAAAGGACAGGGCTTGCCCCAGCATTTT. Its protein product is CASTQKGQGLPQHF.

The rearrangement joins TRBV25-1 to TRBJ2-3, with 8 nucleotides matching TRBD1. Germline V gene lookup returns CDR1 MGHDK and CDR2 SYGVNS. CDR3 length equals 16 residues. V shed 1 base and J 6 bases; nucleotides not matched to a gene: 9. The CDR3 is CASSELQGQDADTQYF. The CDR3 DNA sequence: TGTGCCAGCAGTGAATTGCAGGGACAGGACGCGGATACGCAGTATTTT.

This clone has only a few counts. V and J are TRBV6-6 and TRBJ1-5; tentative D call: TRBD1 (5 bases). V dropped 6 bases and J dropped 5 bases, with 11 bases sitting between them. The CDR3 is 13 residues long. Per germline, CDR1 MNHNY and CDR2 SVGAGI (reference sequence). The CDR3 protein is CASSKGSHQPQHF. The CDR3 DNA follows: TGTGCCAGCAGCAAGGGGTCCCATCAGCCCCAGCATTTT.

The chain carries TRBV19 and TRBJ1-6; D is perhaps TRBD1 (6 bases). V lost 4 bases and J 7 bases, leaving 17 bases between the germline ends. The CDR3 is 16 residues long. The germline gives CDR1 LNHDA, CDR2 SQIVND (reference sequence). The CDR3 sequence is CASSSTGGLGNSPLHF. The CDR3 DNA reads as TGTGCCAGTAGTAGCACGGGGGGGCTGGGGAATTCACCCCTCCACTTT.

J is TRBJ2-5 and V is TRBV5-4; 9 bases match TRBD2. V gave up 5 bases and J gave up 0 bases; unmatched junction bases: 2. Germline values: CDR1 SGHNT, CDR2 YYREEE (reference sequence). This CDR3 spans 14 amino acids. The CDR3 bases are TGTGCCAGCAGTCGACTAGCGGACCAAGAGACCCAGTACTTC. Its translation is CASSRLADQETQYF.

This sequence joins TRBV5-1 and TRBJ2-3; tentative D call: TRBD2 (6 bases). Germline CDR1 reads SGHRS; CDR2 reads YFSETQ. The CDR3 is 14 amino acids. The V gene lost 0 bases and the J gene lost 4 bases, with 9 bases spanning the gap. The chain's CDR3 is CASSLGTTADTQYF. Here the CDR3 DNA reads TGCGCCAGCAGCTTGGGGACTACGGCAGATACGCAGTATTTT.

Notes on this clone: The same CDR3 arises from other DNA sequences in this sample as well. The V and J genes are TRBV2 and TRBJ1-5; TRBD1 matches at 7 bases. The length of the CDR3 is 14 residues. Germline-derived CDR1 and CDR2 are SNHLY and FYNNEI. J lost 6 bases, V lost 1 base, and 3 bases had no gene match. CDR3 in amino acids: CASSEGAGGQPQHF. CDR3 bases: TGTGCCAGCAGTGAAGGTGCAGGGGGTCAGCCCCAGCATTTT.

The rearrangement joins TRBV6-5 to TRBJ1-2; 8 bases align to TRBD1. After removal of 0 bases from V and 7 bases from J, the junction contained 4 bases not matched to a gene. The CDR3 covers 14 residues. CDR1 is MNHEY and CDR2 is SVGAGI in the germline V gene. The CDR3 region is CASSYSGQGRGYTF. As DNA, the CDR3 is TGTGCCAGCAGTTACTCCGGACAGGGTCGTGGCTACACCTTC.

This sequence joins TRBV11-3 and TRBJ2-1, with 9 bases fitting TRBD2. Germline loops: CDR1 SGHNT, CDR2 YENEEA. V lost 3 bases, J lost 0 bases, and 6 bases stayed unmatched. The CDR3 is made up of 17 amino acids. The CDR3 coding sequence is TGTGCCAGCAGCTTTACCCCTAGCGGGGCCTCCTACAATGAGCAGTTCTTC. It yields the protein CASSFTPSGASYNEQFF.

Note on this clone: Compared with germline, one end of the junction differs, possibly owing to a read error. The DNA for the CDR3 is TGCGCCAGCAGCCGGGCCGGGGGTTATCTAGCGGGATTAGTATCTGGGGCCAACGGCCTGACTTTC. Amino acids: CASSRAGGYLAGLVSGANGLTF. The J gene is TRBJ2-6, the V gene TRBV5-1; TRBD2 agrees at 9 bases. The CDR3 runs to 22 residues. The germline gives CDR1 SGHRS, CDR2 YFSETQ.

The chain recombines TRBV2 with TRBJ2-7; 12 nucleotides agree with TRBD2. With V trimmed by 3 bases and J by 0 bases, 6 bases remained unmatched. This CDR3 is 17 amino acids long. Germline V gene sequence: CDR1 SNHLY, CDR2 FYNNEI. The CDR3 coding sequence is TGTGCCAGCAGTGACCTTGGACTAGCGGGACTCTCCTACGAGCAGTACTTC. Protein: CASSDLGLAGLSYEQYF.

The V gene is TRBV6-1, the J gene TRBJ1-2; maybe TRBD1 (5 bases). Germline CDR1 is MNHNS and CDR2 is SASEGT. The CDR3 is 13 residues long. With 1 base removed from V and 4 bases from J, the gap between germline ends came to 7 bases. The CDR3 DNA reads TGTGCCAGCAGTGAAGTGACAGTCTATGGCTACACCTTC. It codes for CASSEVTVYGYTF.

The chain combines TRBV9 with TRBJ2-1; TRBD2 aligns across 10 bases. This CDR3 comprises 14 residues. J was trimmed by 9 bases and V by 9 bases; bases with no gene match: 12. Germline assignment: CDR1 SGDLS and CDR2 YYNGEE. Here the CDR3 DNA reads TGTGCCACCGAGGCCACTAGCGGGAATGGTGAGCAGTTCTTC. Residues: CATEATSGNGEQFF.

J is TRBJ2-3 and V is TRBV5-5, with D possibly matching TRBD1 (5 bases). Trimming cost V 4 bases and J 0 bases, with 9 bases left between them. The CDR3 is 14 residues long. Germline-derived CDR1 and CDR2 are SGHKS and YYEKEE (reference sequence). CDR3 sequence: CASSPTVSTDTQYF. CDR3 sequence (DNA): TGTGCCAGCAGCCCGACAGTAAGCACAGATACGCAGTATTTT.

In DNA form, the CDR3 reads TGTGCCAGCAGCTTGGTCTCAGGGGATAGCAATCAGCCCCAGCATTTT. As protein: CASSLVSGDSNQPQHF. The V gene is TRBV7-2, the J gene TRBJ1-5, with D possibly being TRBD1 (6 bases). The CDR3 has 16 residues. The V end lost 3 bases, the J end lost 0 bases, and 12 bases lay between the germline ends. The germline V gene encodes CDR1 SGHTA and CDR2 FQGNSA. Full variable domain (rest looked up from reference TRBV7-2 and TRBJ1-5): GAGVSQSPSNKVTEKGKDVELRCDPISGHTALYWYRQSLGQGLEFLIYFQGNSAPDKSGLPSDRFSAERTGGSVSTLTIQRTQQEDSAVYLCASSLVSGDSNQPQHFGDGTRLSIL.